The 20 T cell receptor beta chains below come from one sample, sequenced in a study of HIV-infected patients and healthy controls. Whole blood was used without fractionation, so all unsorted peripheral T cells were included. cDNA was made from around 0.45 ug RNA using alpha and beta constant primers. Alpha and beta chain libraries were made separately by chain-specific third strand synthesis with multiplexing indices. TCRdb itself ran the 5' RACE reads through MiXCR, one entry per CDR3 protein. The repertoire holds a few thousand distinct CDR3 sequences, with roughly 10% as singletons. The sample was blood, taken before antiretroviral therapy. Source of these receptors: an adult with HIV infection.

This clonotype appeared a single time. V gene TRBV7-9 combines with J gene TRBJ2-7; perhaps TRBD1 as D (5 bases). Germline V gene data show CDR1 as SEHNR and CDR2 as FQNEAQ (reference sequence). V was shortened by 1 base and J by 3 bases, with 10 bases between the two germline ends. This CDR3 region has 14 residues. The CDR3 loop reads CASSLVGLNYEQYF. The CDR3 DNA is TGTGCCAGCAGCTTAGTGGGGCTAAACTACGAGCAGTACTTC.

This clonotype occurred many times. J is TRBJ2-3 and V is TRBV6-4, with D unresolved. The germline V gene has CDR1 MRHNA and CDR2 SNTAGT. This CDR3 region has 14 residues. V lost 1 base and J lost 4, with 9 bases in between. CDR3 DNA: TGTGCCAGCAGTGACTTGCCCGGTTCAGATACGCAGTATTTT. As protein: CASSDLPGSDTQYF.

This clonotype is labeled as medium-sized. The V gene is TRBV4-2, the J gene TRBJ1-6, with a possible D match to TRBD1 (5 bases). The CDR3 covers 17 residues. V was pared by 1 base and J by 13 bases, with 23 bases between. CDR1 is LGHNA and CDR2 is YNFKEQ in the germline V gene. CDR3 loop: CASSQVLPAKGYGPLHF. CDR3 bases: TGTGCCAGCAGCCAAGTGCTTCCGGCCAAGGGGTATGGGCCCCTCCACTTT.

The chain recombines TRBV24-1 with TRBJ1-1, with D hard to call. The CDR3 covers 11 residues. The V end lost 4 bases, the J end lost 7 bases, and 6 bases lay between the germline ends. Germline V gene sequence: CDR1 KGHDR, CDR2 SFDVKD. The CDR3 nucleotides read TGTGCCACCAGTGACGGGGATGAAGCTTTCTTT. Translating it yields CATSDGDEAFF.

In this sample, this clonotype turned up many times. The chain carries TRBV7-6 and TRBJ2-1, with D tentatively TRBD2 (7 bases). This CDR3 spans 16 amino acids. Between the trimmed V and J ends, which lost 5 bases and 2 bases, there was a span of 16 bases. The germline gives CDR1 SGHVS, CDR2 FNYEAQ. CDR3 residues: CASSRVGGGPYNEQFF. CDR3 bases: TGTGCCAGCAGCCGGGTGGGGGGGGGCCCCTACAATGAGCAGTTCTTC.

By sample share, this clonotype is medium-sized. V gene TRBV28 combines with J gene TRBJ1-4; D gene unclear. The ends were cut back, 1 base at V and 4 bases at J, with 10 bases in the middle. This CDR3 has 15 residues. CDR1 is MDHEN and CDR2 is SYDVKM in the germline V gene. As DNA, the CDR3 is TGTGCCAGCAGTTTATACGCAAGGCGTAATGAAAAACTGTTTTTT. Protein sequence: CASSLYARRNEKLFF.

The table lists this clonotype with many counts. The DNA for the CDR3 is TGTGCCAGCAGAAGGACAGGCAGCTACGAGCAGTACTTC. It translates to CASRRTGSYEQYF. This chain uses TRBV27 with TRBJ2-7; the match to TRBD1 covers 7 bases. The CDR3 covers 13 residues. V lost 6 bases, J lost 3 bases, and 5 bases stayed unmatched. Germline lookup yields CDR1 MNHEY and CDR2 SMNVEV (reference sequence).

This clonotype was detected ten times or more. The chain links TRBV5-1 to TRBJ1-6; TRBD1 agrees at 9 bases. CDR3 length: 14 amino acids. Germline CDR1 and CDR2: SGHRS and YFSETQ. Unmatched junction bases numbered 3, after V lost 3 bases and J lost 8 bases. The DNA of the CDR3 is TGCGCCAGCAGCTGGACAGGGGAGTATTCACCCCTCCACTTT. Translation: CASSWTGEYSPLHF. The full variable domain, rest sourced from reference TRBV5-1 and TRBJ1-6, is KAGVTQTPRYLIKTRGQQVTLSCSPISGHRSVSWYQQTPGQGLQFLFEYFSETQRNKGNFPGRFSGRQFSNSRSEMNVSTLELGDSALYLCASSWTGEYSPLHFGNGTRLTVT.

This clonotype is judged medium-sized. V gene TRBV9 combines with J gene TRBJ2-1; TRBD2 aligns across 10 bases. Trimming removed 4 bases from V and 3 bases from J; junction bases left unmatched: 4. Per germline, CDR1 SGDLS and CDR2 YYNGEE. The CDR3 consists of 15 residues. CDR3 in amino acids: CASSLSGGLYNEQFF. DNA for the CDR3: TGTGCCAGCAGCCTTAGCGGGGGGCTCTACAATGAGCAGTTCTTC.

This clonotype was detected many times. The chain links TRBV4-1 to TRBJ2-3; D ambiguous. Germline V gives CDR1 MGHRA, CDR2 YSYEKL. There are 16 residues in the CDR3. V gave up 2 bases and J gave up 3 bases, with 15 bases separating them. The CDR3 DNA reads TGCGCCAGCAGCCAATTGAGTTTACAGACTACAGATACGCAGTATTTT. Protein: CASSQLSLQTTDTQYF.

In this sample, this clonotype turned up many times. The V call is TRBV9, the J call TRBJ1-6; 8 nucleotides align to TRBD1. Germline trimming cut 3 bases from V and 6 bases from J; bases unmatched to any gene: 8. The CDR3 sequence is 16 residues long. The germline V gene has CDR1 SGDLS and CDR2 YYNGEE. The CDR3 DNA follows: TGTGCCAGCAGCGCGGGACAGGCCCATTTTAATTCACCCCTCCACTTT. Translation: CASSAGQAHFNSPLHF.

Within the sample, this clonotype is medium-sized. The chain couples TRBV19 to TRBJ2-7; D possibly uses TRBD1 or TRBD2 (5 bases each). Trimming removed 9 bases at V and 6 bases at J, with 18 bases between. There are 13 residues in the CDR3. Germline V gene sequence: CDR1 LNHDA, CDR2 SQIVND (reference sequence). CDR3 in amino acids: CASRGAGLSEQYF. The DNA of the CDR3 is TGTGCCAGCCGAGGGGCAGGGCTGTCCGAGCAGTACTTC.

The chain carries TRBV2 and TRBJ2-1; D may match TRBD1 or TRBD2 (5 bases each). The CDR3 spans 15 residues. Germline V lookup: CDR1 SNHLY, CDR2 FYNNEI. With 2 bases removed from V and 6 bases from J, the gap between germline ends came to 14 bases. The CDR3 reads CASSEKGRDFNEQFF. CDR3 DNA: TGTGCCAGCAGTGAAAAGGGACGGGATTTCAATGAGCAGTTCTTC.

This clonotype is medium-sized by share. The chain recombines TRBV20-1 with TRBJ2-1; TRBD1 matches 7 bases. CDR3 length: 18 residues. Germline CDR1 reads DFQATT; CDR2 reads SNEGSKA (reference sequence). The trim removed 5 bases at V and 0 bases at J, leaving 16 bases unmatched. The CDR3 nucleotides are TGCAGTGCTCCTGACACAGGGGTCGGACCCAGCTCCTACAATGAGCAGTTCTTC. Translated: CSAPDTGVGPSSYNEQFF.

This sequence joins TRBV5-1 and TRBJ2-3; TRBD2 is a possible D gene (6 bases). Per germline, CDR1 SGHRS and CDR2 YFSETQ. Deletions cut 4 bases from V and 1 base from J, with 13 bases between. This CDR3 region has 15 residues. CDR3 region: CASSLAWGGTDTQYF. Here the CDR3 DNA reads TGCGCCAGCAGCCTAGCCTGGGGGGGCACAGATACGCAGTATTTT.

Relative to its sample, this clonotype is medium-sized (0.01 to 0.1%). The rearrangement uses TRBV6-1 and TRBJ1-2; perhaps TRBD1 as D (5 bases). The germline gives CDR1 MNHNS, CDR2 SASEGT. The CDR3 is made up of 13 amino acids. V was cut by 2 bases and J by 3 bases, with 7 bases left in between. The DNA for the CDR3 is TGTGCCAGCAGTGAATCGGGGGACTATGGCTACACCTTC. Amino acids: CASSESGDYGYTF.

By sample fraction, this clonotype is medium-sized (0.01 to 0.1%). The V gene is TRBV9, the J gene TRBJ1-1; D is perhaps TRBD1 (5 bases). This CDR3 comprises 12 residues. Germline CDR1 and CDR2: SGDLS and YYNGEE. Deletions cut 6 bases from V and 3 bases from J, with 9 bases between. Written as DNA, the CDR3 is TGTGCCAGCAAGGGGTTCGACACTGAAGCTTTCTTT. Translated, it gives CASKGFDTEAFF.

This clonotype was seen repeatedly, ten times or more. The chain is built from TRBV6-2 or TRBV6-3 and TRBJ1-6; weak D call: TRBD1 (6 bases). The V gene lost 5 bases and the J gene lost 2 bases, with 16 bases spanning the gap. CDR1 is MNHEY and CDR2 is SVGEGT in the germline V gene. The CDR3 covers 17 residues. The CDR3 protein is CASSPPRGGTYNSPLHF. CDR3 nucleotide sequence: TGTGCCAGCAGTCCCCCCCGGGGGGGCACCTATAATTCACCCCTCCACTTT.

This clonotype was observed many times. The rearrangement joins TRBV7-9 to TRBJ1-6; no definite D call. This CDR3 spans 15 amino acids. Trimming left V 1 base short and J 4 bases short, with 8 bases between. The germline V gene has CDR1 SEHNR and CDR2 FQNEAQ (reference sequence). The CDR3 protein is CASSLGVGYNSPLHF. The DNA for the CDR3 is TGTGCCAGCAGCTTAGGCGTGGGATATAATTCACCCCTCCACTTT.

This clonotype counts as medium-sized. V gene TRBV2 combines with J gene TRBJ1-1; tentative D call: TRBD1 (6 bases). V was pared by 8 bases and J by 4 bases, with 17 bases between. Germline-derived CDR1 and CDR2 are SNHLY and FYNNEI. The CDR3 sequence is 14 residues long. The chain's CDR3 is CASGEIRGSTEAFF. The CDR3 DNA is TGTGCCAGCGGCGAAATCAGGGGTTCCACTGAAGCTTTCTTT. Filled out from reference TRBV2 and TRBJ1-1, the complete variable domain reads EPEVTQTPSHQVTQMGQEVILRCVPISNHLYFYWYRQILGQKVEFLVSFYNNEISEKSEIFDDQFSVERPDGSNFTLKIRSTKLEDSAMYFCASGEIRGSTEAFFGQGTRLTVV.